Here is one T cell receptor beta chain with its context. Its cognate antigen is unknown. These data come from a study of graft-versus-host responses after intestinal transplantation. Study-level points and caveats: Individuals who had graft-donor T cell macrochimerism had allografts that showed high graft-versus-host to host-versus-graft clonal ratios. GvH clones were identified in recipient marrow, with some first appearing in ileum or blood.

This CDR3 is built from 12 residues. Germline CDR1 and CDR2: MDHEN and SYDVKM. Trimming took 5 bases from V and 1 from J, leaving 5 bases between them. This table comes from immunoSEQ multiplex PCR, and its TCRdb copy is limited to in-frame clones, with some not included. The table includes around 100,000 clones, 85% to 95% detected once. The source is a human donor who was the organ donor for an intestinal transplant. This chain uses TRBV28 with TRBJ1-2; D unresolved. The sequenced sample was unstimulated CD4+ T cells sorted from spleen or lymph node cells, obtained before transplant. The CDR3 loop is CASSGSNYGYTF. The DNA for the CDR3 is TGTGCCAGCAGTGGCAGTAACTATGGCTACACCTTC.